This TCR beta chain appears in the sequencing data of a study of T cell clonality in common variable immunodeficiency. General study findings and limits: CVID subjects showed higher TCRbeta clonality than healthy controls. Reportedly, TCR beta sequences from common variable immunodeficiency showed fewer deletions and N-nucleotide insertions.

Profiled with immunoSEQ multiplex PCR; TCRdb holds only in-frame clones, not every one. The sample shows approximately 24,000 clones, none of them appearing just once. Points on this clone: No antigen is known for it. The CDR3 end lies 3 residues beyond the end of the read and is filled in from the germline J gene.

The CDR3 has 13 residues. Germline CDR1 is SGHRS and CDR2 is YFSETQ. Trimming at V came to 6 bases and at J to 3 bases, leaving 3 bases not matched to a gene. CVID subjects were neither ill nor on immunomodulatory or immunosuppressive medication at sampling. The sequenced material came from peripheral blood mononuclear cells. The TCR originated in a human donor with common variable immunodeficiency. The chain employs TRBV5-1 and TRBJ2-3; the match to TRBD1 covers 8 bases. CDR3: CASKTGGTDTQYF. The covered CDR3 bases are TGCGCCAGCAAAACAGGGGGGACAGATACG.